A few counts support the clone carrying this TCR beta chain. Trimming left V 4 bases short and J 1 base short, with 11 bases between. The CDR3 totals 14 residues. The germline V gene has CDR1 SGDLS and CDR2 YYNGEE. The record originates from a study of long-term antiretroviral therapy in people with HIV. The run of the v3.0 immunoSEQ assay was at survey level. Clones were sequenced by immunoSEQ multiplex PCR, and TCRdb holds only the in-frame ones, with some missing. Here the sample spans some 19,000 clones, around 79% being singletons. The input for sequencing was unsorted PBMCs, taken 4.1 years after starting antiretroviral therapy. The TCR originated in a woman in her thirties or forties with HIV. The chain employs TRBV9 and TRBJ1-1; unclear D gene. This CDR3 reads CASSLRTENTEAFF. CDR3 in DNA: TGTGCCAGCAGCCTTCGGACGGAGAACACTGAAGCTTTCTTT.